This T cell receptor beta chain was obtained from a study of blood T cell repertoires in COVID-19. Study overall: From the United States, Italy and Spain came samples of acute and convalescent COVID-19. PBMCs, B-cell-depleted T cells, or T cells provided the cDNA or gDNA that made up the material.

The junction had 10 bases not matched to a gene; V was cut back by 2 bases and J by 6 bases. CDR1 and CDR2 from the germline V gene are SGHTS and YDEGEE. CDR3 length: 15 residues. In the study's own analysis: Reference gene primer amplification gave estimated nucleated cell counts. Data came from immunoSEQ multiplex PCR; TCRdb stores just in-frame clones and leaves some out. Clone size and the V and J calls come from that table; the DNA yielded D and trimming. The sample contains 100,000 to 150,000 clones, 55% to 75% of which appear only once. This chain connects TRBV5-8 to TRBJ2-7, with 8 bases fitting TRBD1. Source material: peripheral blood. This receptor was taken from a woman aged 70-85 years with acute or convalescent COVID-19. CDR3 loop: CASSFFRGPQVEQYF. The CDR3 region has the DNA TGTGCCAGCAGCTTTTTCAGGGGGCCCCAGGTCGAGCAGTACTTC.